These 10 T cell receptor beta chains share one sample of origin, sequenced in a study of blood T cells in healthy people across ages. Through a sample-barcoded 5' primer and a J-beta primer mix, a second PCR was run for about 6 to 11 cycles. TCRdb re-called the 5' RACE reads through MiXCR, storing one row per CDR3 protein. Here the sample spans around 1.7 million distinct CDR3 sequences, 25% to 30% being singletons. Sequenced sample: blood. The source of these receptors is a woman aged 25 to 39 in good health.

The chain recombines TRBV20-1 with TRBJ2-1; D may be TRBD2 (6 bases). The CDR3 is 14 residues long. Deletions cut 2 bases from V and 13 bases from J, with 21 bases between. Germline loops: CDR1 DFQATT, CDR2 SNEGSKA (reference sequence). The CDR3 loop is CSARNPGLPTIQFF. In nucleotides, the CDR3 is TGCAGTGCTAGAAATCCGGGACTCCCCACGATACAGTTCTTC.

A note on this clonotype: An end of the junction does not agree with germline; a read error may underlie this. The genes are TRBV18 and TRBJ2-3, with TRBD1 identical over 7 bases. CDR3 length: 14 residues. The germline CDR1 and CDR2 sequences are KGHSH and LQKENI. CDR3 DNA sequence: TGTGCCGGCTCACCAGGACAGGCCACAGATACGCAGTATTTT. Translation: CAGSPGQATDTQYF.

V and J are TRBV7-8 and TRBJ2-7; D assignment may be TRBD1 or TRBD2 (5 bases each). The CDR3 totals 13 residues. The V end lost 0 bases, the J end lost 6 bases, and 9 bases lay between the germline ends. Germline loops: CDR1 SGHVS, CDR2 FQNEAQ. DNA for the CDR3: TGTGCCAGCAGCTTAGCGAGAGGGACCGAGCAGTACTTC. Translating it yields CASSLARGTEQYF.

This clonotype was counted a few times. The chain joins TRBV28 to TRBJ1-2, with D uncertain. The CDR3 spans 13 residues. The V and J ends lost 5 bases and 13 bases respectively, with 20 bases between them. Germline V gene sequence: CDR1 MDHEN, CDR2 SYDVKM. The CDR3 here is CASSEGHGYGRTF. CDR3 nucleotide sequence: TGTGCCAGCAGTGAAGGGCATGGCTATGGCCGCACCTTC.

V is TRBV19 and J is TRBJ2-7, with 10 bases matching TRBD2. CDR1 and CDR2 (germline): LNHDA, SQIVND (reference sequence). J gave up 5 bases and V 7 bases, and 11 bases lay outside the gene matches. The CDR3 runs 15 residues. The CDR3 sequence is CASKFPLAGAHEQYF. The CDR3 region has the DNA TGTGCCAGTAAGTTCCCCCTAGCGGGAGCCCACGAGCAGTACTTC.

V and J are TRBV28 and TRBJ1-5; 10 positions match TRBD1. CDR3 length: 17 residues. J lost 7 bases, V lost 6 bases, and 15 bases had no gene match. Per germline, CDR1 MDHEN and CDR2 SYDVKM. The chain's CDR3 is CASSPGQGIGSGQPQHF. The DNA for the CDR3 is TGTGCCAGCAGCCCGGGACAGGGGATCGGAAGCGGGCAGCCCCAGCATTTT.

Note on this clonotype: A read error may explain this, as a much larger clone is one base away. The CDR3 loop reads CSATAGGYNEQYF. The CDR3 nucleotides are TGCAGTGCGACAGCGGGGGGGTACAATGAGCAGTACTTC. This chain links TRBV20-1 with TRBJ2-5; TRBD2 matches 10 bases. V was pared by 6 bases and J by 11 bases, with 12 bases of the junction left unmatched. The CDR3 runs 13 residues. Per the germline V gene, CDR1 is DFQATT and CDR2 is SNEGSKA (reference sequence).

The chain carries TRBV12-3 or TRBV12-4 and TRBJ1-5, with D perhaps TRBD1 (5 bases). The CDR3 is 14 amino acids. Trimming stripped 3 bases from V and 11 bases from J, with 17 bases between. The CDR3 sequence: CASSLGTGRSAQHF. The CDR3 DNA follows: TGTGCCAGCAGTTTGGGGACTGGTCGATCGGCCCAGCATTTT.

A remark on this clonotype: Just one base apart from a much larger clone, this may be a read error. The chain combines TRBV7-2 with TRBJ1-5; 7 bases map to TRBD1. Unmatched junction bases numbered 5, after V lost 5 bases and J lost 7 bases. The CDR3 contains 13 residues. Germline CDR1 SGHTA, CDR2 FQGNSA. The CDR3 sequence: CASSGAGGQPQHF. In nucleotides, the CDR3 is TGTGCCAGCAGCGGGGCAGGGGGGCAGCCCCAGCATTTT.

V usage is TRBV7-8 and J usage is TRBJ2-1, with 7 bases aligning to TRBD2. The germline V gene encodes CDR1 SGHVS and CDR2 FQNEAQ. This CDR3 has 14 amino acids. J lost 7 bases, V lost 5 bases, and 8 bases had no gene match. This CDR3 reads CASSVGTTSNEQFF. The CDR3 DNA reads TGTGCCAGCAGCGTAGGGACTACCTCGAATGAGCAGTTCTTC.